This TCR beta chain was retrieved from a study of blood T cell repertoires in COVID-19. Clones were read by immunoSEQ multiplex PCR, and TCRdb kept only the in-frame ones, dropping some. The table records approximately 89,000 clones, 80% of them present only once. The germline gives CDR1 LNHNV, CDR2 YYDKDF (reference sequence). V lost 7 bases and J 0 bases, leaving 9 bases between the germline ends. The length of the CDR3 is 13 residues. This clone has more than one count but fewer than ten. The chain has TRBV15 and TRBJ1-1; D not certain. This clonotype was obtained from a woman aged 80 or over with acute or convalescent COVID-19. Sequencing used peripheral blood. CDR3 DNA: TGTGCCACCAAGCCGGGGTTGAACACTGAAGCTTTCTTT. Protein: CATKPGLNTEAFF.